This TCR beta chain is drawn from a study of control samples from healthy donors and cancer patients. Data came from immunoSEQ multiplex PCR; TCRdb stores just in-frame clones and leaves some out. The top ten hold 9.5% to 15% of the sample, which has around 150,000 clones, roughly 90% seen once. This CDR3 has 15 amino acids. Between the trimmed V and J ends, which lost 1 base and 0 bases, there was a span of 7 bases. Germline V lookup: CDR1 SEHNR, CDR2 FQNEAQ (reference sequence). The chain carries TRBV7-9 and TRBJ1-5; D gene ambiguous. This receptor was obtained from a man aged 30 to 39 in good health. The sample taken for sequencing was blood. This chain's CDR3 is CASSLGQNSNQPQHF. Here the CDR3 DNA reads TGTGCCAGCAGCTTAGGGCAGAATAGCAATCAGCCCCAGCATTTT.